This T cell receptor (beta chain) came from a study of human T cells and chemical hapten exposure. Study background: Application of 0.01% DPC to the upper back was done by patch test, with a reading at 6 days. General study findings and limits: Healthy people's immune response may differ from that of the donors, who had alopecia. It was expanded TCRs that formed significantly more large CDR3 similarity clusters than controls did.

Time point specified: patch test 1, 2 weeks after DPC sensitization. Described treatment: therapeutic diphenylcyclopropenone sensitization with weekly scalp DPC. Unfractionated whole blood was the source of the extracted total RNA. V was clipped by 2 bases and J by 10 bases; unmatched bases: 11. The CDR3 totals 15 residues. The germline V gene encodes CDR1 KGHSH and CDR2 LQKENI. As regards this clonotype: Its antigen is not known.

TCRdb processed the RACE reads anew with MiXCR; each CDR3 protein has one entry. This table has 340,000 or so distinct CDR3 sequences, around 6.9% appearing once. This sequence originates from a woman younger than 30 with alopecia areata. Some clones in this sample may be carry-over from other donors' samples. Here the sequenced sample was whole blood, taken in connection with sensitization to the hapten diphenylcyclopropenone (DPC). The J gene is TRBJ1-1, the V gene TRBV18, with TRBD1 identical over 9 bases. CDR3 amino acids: CASSPGTDRGKVAFF. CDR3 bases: TGTGCCAGCTCACCAGGTACCGACAGGGGGAAGGTAGCTTTCTTT.